The subject of this entry is one T cell receptor beta chain. This sample was included in a study of blood T cell repertoires in COVID-19. CDR3 size: 15 residues. CDR1 SNHLY and CDR2 FYNNEI come from the germline V gene. The ends were cut back, 1 base at V and 0 bases at J, with 9 bases in the middle. Assay used: immunoSEQ multiplex PCR; TCRdb lists only in-frame clones, some missing. The sample records 200,000 to 300,000 clones, approximately 86% being singletons. Material: peripheral blood. This sequence originates from a man in his forties who had recovered from COVID-19. The chain uses TRBV2 and TRBJ1-1, with D unresolved. CDR3 DNA sequence: TGTGCCAGCAGTGAAGAGGCAGGCATGAACACTGAAGCTTTCTTT. Residues: CASSEEAGMNTEAFF.